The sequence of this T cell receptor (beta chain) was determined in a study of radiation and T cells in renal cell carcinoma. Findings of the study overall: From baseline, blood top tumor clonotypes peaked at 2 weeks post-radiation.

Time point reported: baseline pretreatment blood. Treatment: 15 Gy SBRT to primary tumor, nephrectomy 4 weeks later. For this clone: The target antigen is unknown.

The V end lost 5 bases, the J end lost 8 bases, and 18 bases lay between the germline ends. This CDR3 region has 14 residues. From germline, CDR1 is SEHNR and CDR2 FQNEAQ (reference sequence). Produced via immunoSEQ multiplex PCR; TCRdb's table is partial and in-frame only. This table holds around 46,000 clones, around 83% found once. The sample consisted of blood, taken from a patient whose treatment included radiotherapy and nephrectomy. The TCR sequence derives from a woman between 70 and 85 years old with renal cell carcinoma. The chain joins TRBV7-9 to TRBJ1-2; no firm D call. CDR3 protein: CASSPRLEGGGYTF. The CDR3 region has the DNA TGTGCCAGCAGCCCCCGACTGGAGGGCGGAGGCTACACCTTC.